This T cell receptor (beta chain) was documented in a study of somatic mutations in cytotoxic T cells in rheumatoid arthritis. Study details: Flow sorting of some V beta antibody-stained T cells reached nearly 100% purity, with V beta1+ cells also TCRB-sequenced. Study-wide findings and caveats: Per patient, the largest CD8+ clone was found to exceed 20% of CD8+ cells in about an eighth of the roughly 65 cases.

Each population, CD4+ and CD8+ cells, was isolated by positive magnetic bead selection and checked for purity by flow cytometry. Some clones are missing from TCRdb's copy, which holds only in-frame ones; the method was immunoSEQ multiplex PCR. Of 15,000 to 20,000 clones detected, around three quarters appear once; the ten largest clones hold about 10%. A remark on this clone: No antigen is known for it.

V lost 2 bases, J lost 4 bases, and 11 bases lay in between. Germline V gives CDR1 SEHNR, CDR2 FQNEAQ (reference sequence). There are 14 residues in the CDR3. The receptor was isolated from an adult with rheumatoid arthritis. The sample taken for sequencing was CD8+ T cells sorted from blood. The chain is built from TRBV7-9 and TRBJ1-1, with D possibly TRBD1 on 6 matching bases. The CDR3: CASSLQGLSTEAFF. The CDR3, as DNA: TGTGCCAGCAGCTTACAGGGGTTGAGCACTGAAGCTTTCTTT.